This T cell receptor (beta chain) is from a study of T cell responses to AZD1222 COVID-19 vaccine. TCRdb keeps only in-frame clones here, not all; method: immunoSEQ multiplex PCR. The repertoire consists of about 100,000 clones, with approximately 84% occurring once and the leading ten covering about 15%. Between the trimmed V and J ends, which lost 4 bases and 4 bases, there was a span of 7 bases. Per germline, CDR1 SQVTM and CDR2 ANQGSEA. This CDR3 is 12 amino acids long. The input for sequencing was peripheral blood, taken on day 0 of AZD1222 vaccination. This receptor was identified in an adult in good health. The chain links TRBV29-1 to TRBJ1-4; D remains ambiguous. The CDR3 nucleotides are TGCAGCGTTGGGAAGTTTAATGAAAAACTGTTTTTT. This translates into CSVGKFNEKLFF.